The 11 T cell receptor beta chains in this list originate from one sample, sequenced in a study of blood T cells in healthy people across ages. A second PCR of 7 to 11 cycles used a sample-barcoded 5' primer and a J-beta primer mix. One entry per CDR3 protein results from TCRdb running MiXCR on the 5' RACE reads. This sample carries about 1,400,000 distinct CDR3 sequences, 42% of them seen once, and the ten largest clones take around 8%. The sequenced sample was blood. The receptors originated from a woman aged 18-29 years in good health.

This clonotype was counted a few times. The chain carries TRBV7-9 and TRBJ2-3, with 11 nucleotides matching TRBD2. CDR3 length: 14 amino acids. V shed 4 bases and J 7 bases; nucleotides not matched to a gene: 4. Germline V gene data show CDR1 as SEHNR and CDR2 as FQNEAQ (reference sequence). The CDR3 loop is CASSSASGGNTQYF. DNA of the CDR3: TGTGCCAGCAGCTCTGCTAGCGGGGGGAATACGCAGTATTTT.

This clonotype was recorded a few times. The chain joins TRBV21-1 to TRBJ2-3. TRBV21-1 is designated a pseudogene. The CDR3 runs 14 residues. The CDR3 spells CASSKPHSWDTQYF. The CDR3 DNA follows: TGTGCCAGCAGCAAACCCCATAGCTGGGATACGCAGTATTTT.

A remark on this clonotype: One junction end disagrees with the germline gene, perhaps due to a read error. The chain recombines TRBV28 with TRBJ2-6, with D perhaps TRBD1 (5 bases). The length of the CDR3 is 13 residues. Germline CDR1 and CDR2: MDHEN and SYDVKM. CDR3 in amino acids: CASTDTGANVPTF. The CDR3 nucleotides are TGTGCCAGCACCGACACTGGGGCCAACGTCCCGACTTTC.

The chain combines TRBV4-1 with TRBJ2-7; TRBD2 is a possible D gene (7 bases). Germline V lookup: CDR1 MGHRA, CDR2 YSYEKL. The CDR3 has 15 residues. The germline V and J ends were trimmed by 3 bases and 2 bases, with 14 bases remaining between them. As DNA, the CDR3 is TGCGCCAGCAGCCAGCTAGGGGGGGGAGCCTACGAGCAGTACTTC. Translating it yields CASSQLGGGAYEQYF.

In DNA, the CDR3 is TGTGCCAGCAGCCAAGACCAAGCGGGGGGACGGGATGAGCAGTTCTTC. This encodes CASSQDQAGGRDEQFF. The chain combines TRBV4-2 with TRBJ2-1, with TRBD2 matching over 9 bases. Losses at the gene ends were 0 bases for V and 8 bases for J; bases not matched to a gene: 8. Per the germline V gene, CDR1 is LGHNA and CDR2 is YNFKEQ. There are 16 residues in the CDR3.

V usage is TRBV2 and J usage is TRBJ2-4; TRBD2 agrees at 11 bases. Looked up from germline, CDR1 is SNHLY and CDR2 is FYNNEI. The V gene end was trimmed by 8 bases and the J gene end by 13 bases; junction bases not matched to a gene: 31. CDR3 length: 20 residues. DNA for the CDR3: TGTGCCAGCGGACGGGGGCTAGCGGGGGGCCCAACTAGCTCCTACAATGAGCAGTACTTC. This translates into CASGRGLAGGPTSSYNEQYF.

This clonotype was observed a handful of times. The chain combines TRBV7-9 with TRBJ2-5; D ambiguous. The J call may be mistaken, given a closer DNA end match to TRBJ2-7. The CDR3 runs 13 residues. CDR1 is SEHNR and CDR2 is FQNEAQ in the germline V gene (reference sequence). DNA for the CDR3: TGTGCCAGCAGCTTAGGTTCGAGCGCCGAGCAGTACTTC. Translated, it gives CASSLGSSAEQYF.

The chain carries TRBV20-1 and TRBJ2-7, with D perhaps TRBD1 or TRBD2 (5 bases each). The length of the CDR3 is 15 residues. CDR1 and CDR2 (germline): DFQATT, SNEGSKA (reference sequence). V shed 6 bases and J shed 7 bases, with 25 bases lying between them. The CDR3 coding sequence is TGCAGTGCGCCCCGTGGGGACCCCGTCGGAGGTGAGCAGTACTTC. It encodes CSAPRGDPVGGEQYF.

This clonotype turned up a few times. J is TRBJ1-6 and V is TRBV20-1, with unresolved D. Germline V gene lookup returns CDR1 DFQATT and CDR2 SNEGSKA (reference sequence). This CDR3 is 12 amino acids long. Deletions cut 0 bases from V and 10 bases from J, with 7 bases between. The CDR3 bases are TGCAGTGCTAGAGATCTTTTGTCACCCCTCCACTTT. Amino acids: CSARDLLSPLHF.

The chain has TRBV7-2 and TRBJ2-5, with a tentative D call TRBD2 (5 bases). Trimming removed 2 bases at V and 5 bases at J, with 15 bases between. This CDR3 spans 15 amino acids. Germline V lookup: CDR1 SGHTA, CDR2 FQGNSA. The CDR3 spells CASSLMATGYETQYF. The DNA of the CDR3 is TGTGCCAGCAGCTTAATGGCCACGGGGTATGAGACCCAGTACTTC.

The rearrangement links TRBV6-6 to TRBJ2-7; maybe TRBD2 (6 bases). Trimming removed 2 bases at V and 1 base at J, with 12 bases between. The CDR3 has 15 residues. CDR1 and CDR2 (germline): MNHNY, SVGAGI (reference sequence). CDR3 DNA sequence: TGTGCCAGCAGTTACAGGGGACTCATGTCCTACGAGCAGTACTTC. This encodes CASSYRGLMSYEQYF.